Given below is one T cell receptor (beta chain) in context. Clones were sequenced by immunoSEQ multiplex PCR, and TCRdb holds only the in-frame ones, with some missing. The profile shows about 58,000 clones, about 95% of them singletons. The data were obtained in a study of technical replicates of blood from several donors. CDR3 length: 14 residues. Germline-derived CDR1 and CDR2 are MNHEY and SVGAGI. The V and J ends lost 0 bases and 5 bases, in that order; junction bases with no gene match: 4. This clonotype was obtained from a human donor in good health. Some clones in this sample may be carry-over from other donors' samples. Sequencing was performed on PBMCs. The gene calls are TRBV6-5 and TRBJ2-7; 7 bases line up with TRBD2. This CDR3 is CASSYSRTSHEQYF. CDR3 DNA: TGTGCCAGCAGTTACTCGAGGACTAGTCACGAGCAGTACTTC.